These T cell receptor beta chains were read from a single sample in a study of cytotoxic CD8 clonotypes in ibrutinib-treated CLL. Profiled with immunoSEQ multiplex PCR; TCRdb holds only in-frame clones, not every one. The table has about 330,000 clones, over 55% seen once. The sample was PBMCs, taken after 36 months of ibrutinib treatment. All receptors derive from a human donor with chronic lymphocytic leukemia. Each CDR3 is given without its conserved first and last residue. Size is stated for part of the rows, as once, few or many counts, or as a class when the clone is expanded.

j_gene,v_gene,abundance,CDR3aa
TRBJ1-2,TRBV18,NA,ASSPMGSNYGYT
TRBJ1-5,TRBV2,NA,ASRVETRSNQPQH
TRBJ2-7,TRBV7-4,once,ASSLGSGVYHEQY
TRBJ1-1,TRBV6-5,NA,ASRRTGARAF
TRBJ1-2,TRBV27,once,ASSYEGGYGYT
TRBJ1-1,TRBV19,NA,ASSLRGRGVSF
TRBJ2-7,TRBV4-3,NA,ASSPARAGGPMEQY
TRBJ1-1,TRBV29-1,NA,SAVTGAVTEAF
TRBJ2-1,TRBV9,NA,ASSVGGISYNEQF
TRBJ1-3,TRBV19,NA,ASGDRTLGNTIY
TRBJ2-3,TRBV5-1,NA,ASSPSWRGTDTQY
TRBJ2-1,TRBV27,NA,ASSSRWTSGRRTYNEQF
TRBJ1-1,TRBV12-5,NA,ASGLAYRGANTEAF
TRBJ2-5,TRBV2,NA,ASTKDRQETQY
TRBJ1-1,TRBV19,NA,ASSIVPGIRKTEAF
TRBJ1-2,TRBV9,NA,ASSYGQADGYT
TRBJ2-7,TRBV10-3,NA,AISAARDRGFNEQY
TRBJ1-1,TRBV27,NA,ASSLSGGMNTEAF
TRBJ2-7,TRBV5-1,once,ASSLRTSGDEQY
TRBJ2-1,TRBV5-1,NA,ASRLTGANEQF
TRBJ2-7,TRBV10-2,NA,ASSHVPPLNYEQY
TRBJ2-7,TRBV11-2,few,ASSQGQGRLNEQY
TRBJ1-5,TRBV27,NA,ASSTRERQPQH
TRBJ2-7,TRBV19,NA,ASSIAGGYPYWEQY
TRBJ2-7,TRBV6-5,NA,ASRGRDRGLEQY
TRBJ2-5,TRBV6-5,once,ASSWTGAEGETQY
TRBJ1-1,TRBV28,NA,ASSLPLGGGLNTEAF
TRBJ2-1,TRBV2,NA,ASSELFYEQF
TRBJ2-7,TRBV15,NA,ATSKRGQGGIEQY
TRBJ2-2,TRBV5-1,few,ASSSQGTPTGELF
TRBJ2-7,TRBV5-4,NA,ASSSPSGPNEQY
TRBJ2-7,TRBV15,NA,ATSKRPGQGNYEQY
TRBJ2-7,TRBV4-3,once,ASSSSTSSYEQY
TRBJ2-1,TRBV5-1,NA,ASSLLTSGDYNEQF